This T cell receptor beta chain was profiled in a study of T cells in Graves' hyperthyroidism and ophthalmopathy. Uncontrolled infection, other autoimmune disease, pregnancy or lactation excluded patients. Roughly 9.1 ml of fresh peripheral blood supplied the PBMCs. RNA transcripts gave rise to amplified TCR beta CDR3 regions. The HTBI primer set served for first-round RT-PCR of the TCR CDR3. TCRdb recomputed calls from the multiplex PCR reads with MiXCR, one row per CDR3 protein. The sample lists approximately 370,000 distinct CDR3 sequences; about 15% were seen once. Overall study results and limits: Most thyroid clonotypes expanded above 0.001 appeared in blood too. Prediction of ophthalmopathy progression came a median approximately 6.5 months pre-onset.

This clonotype was seen ten or more times. Its matching antigen is unknown. The TCR was taken from a woman in her twenties or thirties with Graves' hyperthyroidism that later progressed to Graves' ophthalmopathy. Source material: blood.

The CDR3 bases are TGTGCCAGCAGCCCCACTGTAGTCCGGGATACGCAGTATTTT. Protein product: CASSPTVVRDTQYF. The V call is TRBV13, the J call TRBJ2-3; D is ambiguous. The germline V gene encodes CDR1 PRHDT and CDR2 FYEKMQ (reference sequence). V was pared by 5 bases and J by 6 bases, with 15 bases between. CDR3 length equals 14 residues.